Only one count was recorded for the clone carrying this T cell receptor beta chain. Antigen specificity is unknown. The CDR3 runs 14 residues. V was shortened by 3 bases and J by 4 bases, with 10 bases between the two germline ends. CDR1 and CDR2 from the germline V gene are SGHVS and FNYEAQ. These data belong to a study of T cell responses to AZD1222 COVID-19 vaccine. Study in general: Combined were second doses at about 4 or about 12 weeks. General study results and limits: Donors were largely white British and mainly female; clonal diversity was possibly underestimated. Repertoires were sampled only after the peak T cell response. Compared with day 0, the breadth and depth of the Spike-specific TCR repertoire rose significantly after two doses of AZD1222.

Clones were sequenced by immunoSEQ multiplex PCR, and TCRdb holds only the in-frame ones, with some missing. The data hold about 69,000 clones, with 86% observed a single time. The specimen comprised peripheral blood, sampled on day 0 of AZD1222 vaccination. The genes are TRBV7-6 and TRBJ2-1, with D hard to call. The receptor comes from an adult in good health. CDR3 sequence (DNA): TGTGCCAGCAGCTTTAACTTCGTATACAATGAGCAGTTCTTC. Its translation: CASSFNFVYNEQFF.